Following are 17 T cell receptor beta chains from one sample sequenced in a study of cytomegalovirus exposure and HLA in healthy donors. Primers for the PCR totalled 60 Vbeta and 13 Jbeta. The table came from immunoSEQ multiplex PCR; TCRdb's copy has only in-frame clones and leaves some out. The sample lists around 160,000 clones; over 65% were seen once. Material: PBMCs. The receptors were gathered from a man in his forties in good health and CMV-seropositive.

This chain connects TRBV5-1 to TRBJ1-2; 7 bases agree with TRBD1. The CDR3 loop spans 14 amino acids. V lost 2 bases and J lost 0; bases outside the gene matches: 1. Germline CDR1 reads SGHRS; CDR2 reads YFSETQ. The CDR3 sequence: CASSFQGANYGYTF. The CDR3 DNA reads TGCGCCAGCAGCTTCCAGGGGGCTAACTATGGCTACACCTTC.

The chain carries TRBV18 and TRBJ2-7; tentative D call: TRBD2 (6 bases). Trimming took 0 bases from V and 3 from J, leaving 12 bases between them. CDR3 length equals 15 residues. CDR1 and CDR2 from the germline V gene are KGHSH and LQKENI. The DNA for the CDR3 is TGTGCCAGCTCACCACCGGAGGGCAGGGTCTACGAGCAGTACTTC. Its translation: CASSPPEGRVYEQYF.

The gene calls are TRBV18 and TRBJ2-1, with 14 bases identical to TRBD2. This CDR3 comprises 16 residues. V shed 1 base and J 10 bases; nucleotides not matched to a gene: 6. Germline V gene lookup returns CDR1 KGHSH and CDR2 LQKENI. Written as DNA, the CDR3 is TGTGCCAGCTCACCACTTTCGGGACTAGCGGGAGTGGAGCAGTTCTTC. Amino acid sequence: CASSPLSGLAGVEQFF.

CDR3 region: CASRPDPQGGGYTF. CDR3 DNA sequence: TGTGCCAGTAGGCCGGACCCCCAAGGGGGTGGCTACACCTTC. J is TRBJ1-2 and V is TRBV19, with D tentatively TRBD1 (6 bases). CDR1 is LNHDA, CDR2 SQIVND, per germline (reference sequence). The ends were cut back, 6 bases at V and 7 bases at J, with 18 bases in the middle. The CDR3 sequence is 14 residues long. Variable domain in full (rest from reference TRBV19 and TRBJ1-2): DGGITQSPKYLFRKEGQNVTLSCEQNLNHDAMYWYRQDPGQGLRLIYYSQIVNDFQKGDIAEGYSVSREKKESFPLTVTSAQKNPTAFYLCASRPDPQGGGYTFGSGTRLTVV.

This clone came up a few times. This chain joins TRBV5-4 and TRBJ2-7, with TRBD1 identical over 7 bases. Germline V gives CDR1 SGHNT, CDR2 YYREEE (reference sequence). V trimming: 4 bases; J trimming: 1 base; junction bases outside the gene matches: 8. This CDR3 contains 15 residues. The CDR3 loop is CASSGRLGQSYEQYF. CDR3 DNA: TGTGCCAGCAGCGGACGCCTGGGACAGTCCTACGAGCAGTACTTC.

The rearrangement links TRBV6-6 to TRBJ2-5; TRBD1 agrees at 8 bases. Losses at the gene ends were 0 bases for V and 1 base for J; bases not matched to a gene: 4. The CDR3 length is 16 residues. Germline CDR1 is MNHNY and CDR2 is SVGAGI (reference sequence). The CDR3 region has the DNA TGTGCCAGCAGTTACTCGATCGGACAGGGCCAAGAGACCCAGTACTTC. This gives the protein CASSYSIGQGQETQYF.

V and J are TRBV18 and TRBJ2-7, with no clear D. Germline lookup yields CDR1 KGHSH and CDR2 LQKENI. There are 12 residues in the CDR3. The V end lost 3 bases, the J end lost 7 bases, and 10 bases lay between the germline ends. CDR3 sequence reads: CASSPVIEEQYF. In DNA, the CDR3 is TGTGCCAGCTCACCGGTTATTGAGGAGCAGTACTTC.

This clone was counted between two and nine times. This chain links TRBV7-2 with TRBJ2-7, with TRBD1 matching 11 bases. From germline, CDR1 is SGHTA and CDR2 FQGNSA. Losses at the gene ends were 0 bases for V and 5 bases for J; bases not matched to a gene: 3. The CDR3 covers 15 residues. The CDR3 here is CASSLAWTGGHEQYF. The CDR3, as DNA: TGTGCCAGCAGCTTAGCGTGGACAGGGGGCCACGAGCAGTACTTC.

The sample holds one count of this clone. The chain joins TRBV9 to TRBJ2-1; D is undetermined. Germline V CDR1 and CDR2: SGDLS, YYNGEE. Trimming stripped 0 bases from V and 4 bases from J, with 11 bases between. This CDR3 has 15 residues. The CDR3 here is CASSVELAEYNEQFF. In DNA form, the CDR3 reads TGTGCCAGCAGCGTAGAGTTGGCGGAATACAATGAGCAGTTCTTC.

V is TRBV28 and J is TRBJ1-1; D might be TRBD1 (5 bases). Germline CDR1 is MDHEN and CDR2 is SYDVKM. The CDR3 extends over 12 amino acids. The V gene lost 6 bases and the J gene lost 7 bases, with 12 bases spanning the gap. The CDR3 sequence is CASRRGLREAFF. The DNA of the CDR3 is TGTGCCAGCAGGCGGGGGTTGCGTGAAGCTTTCTTT.

This clone was found a few times. The chain has TRBV7-2 and TRBJ1-2, with TRBD1 matching 9 bases. The trim removed 4 bases at V and 4 bases at J, leaving 1 base unmatched. The germline gives CDR1 SGHTA, CDR2 FQGNSA. The CDR3 contains 13 residues. CDR3 sequence reads: CASSWDRVYGYTF. The CDR3 nucleotides are TGTGCCAGCAGCTGGGACAGGGTCTATGGCTACACCTTC.

The chain couples TRBV30 to TRBJ2-5; 8 bases align to TRBD1. This CDR3 is 12 amino acids long. Germline values: CDR1 GTSNPN, CDR2 SVGIG (reference sequence). The trim removed 3 bases at V and 5 bases at J, leaving 2 bases unmatched. CDR3 in DNA: TGTGCCTGGAGAGACAGGGGTGAGACCCAGTACTTC. This sequence encodes CAWRDRGETQYF.

The chain is built from TRBV29-1 and TRBJ1-1, with D maybe TRBD1 (6 bases). Germline CDR1 SQVTM, CDR2 ANQGSEA. The CDR3 has 15 residues. Trimming stripped 6 bases from V and 3 bases from J, with 20 bases between. CDR3 sequence (DNA): TGCAGCGTCAAACCGGGATCCTCAGGGGACACTGAAGCTTTCTTT. Its translation is CSVKPGSSGDTEAFF.

The chain links TRBV5-6 to TRBJ2-5, with 9 bases that match TRBD1. This CDR3 is built from 14 residues. The V gene's germline CDR1 is SGHDT and CDR2 YYEEEE. V shed 4 bases, J shed 4 bases, and the junction held 5 bases outside the gene matches. The DNA for the CDR3 is TGTGCCAGCAGCCTCACAGGGGGCAGAGAGACCCAGTACTTC. This codes for CASSLTGGRETQYF.

The J gene is TRBJ1-2, the V gene TRBV11-2, with a possible D match to TRBD1 (5 bases). CDR1 SGHAT and CDR2 FQNNGV come from the germline V gene. The CDR3 has 14 amino acids. V was cut by 5 bases and J by 8 bases, with 18 bases left in between. In nucleotides, the CDR3 is TGTGCCAGCAGCCCTAGCGGGGCAGGGCGCGGCTACACCTTC. Its translation is CASSPSGAGRGYTF.

This clone was counted a few times. The J gene is TRBJ1-1, the V gene TRBV5-4, with 11 bases aligning to TRBD1. V gave up 4 bases and J gave up 0 bases; unmatched junction bases: 2. CDR1 and CDR2 (germline): SGHNT, YYREEE (reference sequence). The CDR3 runs 15 residues. The CDR3 is CASSRDRGMNTEAFF. In DNA form, the CDR3 reads TGTGCCAGCAGCCGGGACAGGGGGATGAACACTGAAGCTTTCTTT.

The V and J genes are TRBV29-1 and TRBJ1-1, with TRBD1 as a possible D gene (5 bases). This CDR3 has 13 amino acids. V was shortened by 3 bases and J by 10 bases, with 18 bases between the two germline ends. Germline loops: CDR1 SQVTM, CDR2 ANQGSEA. CDR3 in amino acids: CSVDRDSSLVAFF. The CDR3 nucleotides are TGCAGCGTTGATAGGGACTCCTCTTTGGTAGCTTTCTTT. Complete variable domain (other parts from reference TRBV29-1 and TRBJ1-1): SAVISQKPSRDICQRGTSLTIQCQVDSQVTMMFWYRQQPGQSLTLIATANQGSEATYESGFVIDKFPISRPNLTFSTLTVSNMSPEDSSIYLCSVDRDSSLVAFFGQGTRLTVV.